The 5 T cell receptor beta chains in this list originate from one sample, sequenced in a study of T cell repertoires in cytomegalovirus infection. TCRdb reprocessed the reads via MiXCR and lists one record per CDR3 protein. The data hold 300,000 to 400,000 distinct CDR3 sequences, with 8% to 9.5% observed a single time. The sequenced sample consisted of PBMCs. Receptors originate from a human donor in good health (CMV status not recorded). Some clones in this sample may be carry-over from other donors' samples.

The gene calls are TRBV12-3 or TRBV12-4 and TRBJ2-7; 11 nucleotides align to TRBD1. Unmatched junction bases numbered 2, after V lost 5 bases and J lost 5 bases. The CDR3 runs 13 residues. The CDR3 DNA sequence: TGTGCCAGCAGTCCGGGACAGGGGGACGAGCAGTACTTC. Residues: CASSPGQGDEQYF.

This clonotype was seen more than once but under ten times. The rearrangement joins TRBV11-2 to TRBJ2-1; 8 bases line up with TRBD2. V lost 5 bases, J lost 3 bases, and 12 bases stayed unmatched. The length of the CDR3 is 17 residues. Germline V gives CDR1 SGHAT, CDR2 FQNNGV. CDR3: CASSPRAPGLGYNEQFF. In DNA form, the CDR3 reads TGTGCCAGCAGCCCCAGAGCGCCGGGACTAGGCTACAATGAGCAGTTCTTC. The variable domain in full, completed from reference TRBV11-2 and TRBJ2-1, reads EAGVAQSPRYKIIEKRQSVAFWCNPISGHATLYWYQQILGQGPKLLIQFQNNGVVDDSQLPKDRFSAERLKGVDSTLKIQPAKLEDSAVYLCASSPRAPGLGYNEQFFGPGTRLTVL.

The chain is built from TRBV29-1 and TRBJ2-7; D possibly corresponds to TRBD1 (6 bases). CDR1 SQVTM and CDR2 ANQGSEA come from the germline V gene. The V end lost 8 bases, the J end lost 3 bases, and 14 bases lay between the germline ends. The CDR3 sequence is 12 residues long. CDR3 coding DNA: TGCAGCACATCGGACAGCCGCTACGAGCAGTACTTC. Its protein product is CSTSDSRYEQYF.

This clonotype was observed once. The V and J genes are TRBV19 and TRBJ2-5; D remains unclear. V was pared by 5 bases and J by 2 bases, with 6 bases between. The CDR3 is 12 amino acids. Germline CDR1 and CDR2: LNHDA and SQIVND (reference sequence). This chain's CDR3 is CASSGKQETQYF. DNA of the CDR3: TGTGCCAGTAGTGGCAAACAAGAGACCCAGTACTTC.

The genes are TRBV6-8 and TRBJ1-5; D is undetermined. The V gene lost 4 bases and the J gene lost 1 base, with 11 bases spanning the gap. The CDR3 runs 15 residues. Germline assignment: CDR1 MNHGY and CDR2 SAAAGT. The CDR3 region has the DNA TGTGCCAGCAGTTCGCTATATAAGAGCAATCAGCCCCAGCATTTT. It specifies CASSSLYKSNQPQHF.